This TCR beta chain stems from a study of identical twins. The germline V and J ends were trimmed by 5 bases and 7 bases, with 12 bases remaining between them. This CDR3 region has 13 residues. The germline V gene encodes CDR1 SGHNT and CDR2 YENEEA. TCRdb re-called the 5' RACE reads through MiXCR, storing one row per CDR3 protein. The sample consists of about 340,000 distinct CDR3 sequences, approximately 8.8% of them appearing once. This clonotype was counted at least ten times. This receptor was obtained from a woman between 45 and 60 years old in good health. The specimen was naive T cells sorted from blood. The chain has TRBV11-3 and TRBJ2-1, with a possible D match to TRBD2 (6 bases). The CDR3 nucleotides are TGTGCCAGCAGCCCGGGGACTCTAAATGAGCAGTTCTTC. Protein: CASSPGTLNEQFF.